This TCR beta chain derives from a study of lymphopenia after photon versus proton radiotherapy. Trimming cost V 0 bases and J 3 bases, with 27 bases left between them. The CDR3 has 20 residues. Germline lookup yields CDR1 SGDLS and CDR2 YYNGEE. Generated by immunoSEQ multiplex PCR, the TCRdb table keeps only in-frame clones and is missing some. The profile covers fewer than 25,000 clones, with roughly 84% appearing a single time and over 20% taken by the ten largest. V gene TRBV9 combines with J gene TRBJ1-2; D is possibly TRBD1 (6 bases). Specimen: peripheral blood, collected from a patient treated with photon-based radiotherapy. The sequence derives from a man between 35 and 55 years old with gastric cancer. The CDR3 DNA reads TGTGCCAGCAGCGTAGGCCCCCGGCGACCTGGGGGCCAGCTATACTATGGCTACACCTTC. Translating it yields CASSVGPRRPGGQLYYGYTF.